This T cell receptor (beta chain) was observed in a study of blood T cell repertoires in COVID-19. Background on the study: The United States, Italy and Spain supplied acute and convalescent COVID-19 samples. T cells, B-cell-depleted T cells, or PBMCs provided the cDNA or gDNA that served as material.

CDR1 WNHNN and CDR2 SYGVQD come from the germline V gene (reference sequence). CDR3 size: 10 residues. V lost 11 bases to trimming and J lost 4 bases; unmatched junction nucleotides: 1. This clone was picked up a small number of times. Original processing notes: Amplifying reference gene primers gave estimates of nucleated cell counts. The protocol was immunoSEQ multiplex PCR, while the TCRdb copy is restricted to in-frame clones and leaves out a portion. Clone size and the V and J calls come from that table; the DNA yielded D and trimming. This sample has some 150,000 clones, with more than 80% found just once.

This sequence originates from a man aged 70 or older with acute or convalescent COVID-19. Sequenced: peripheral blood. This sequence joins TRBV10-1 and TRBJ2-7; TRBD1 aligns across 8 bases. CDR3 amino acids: CAGQGYEQYF. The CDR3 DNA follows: TGCGCCGGACAGGGATACGAGCAGTACTTC.